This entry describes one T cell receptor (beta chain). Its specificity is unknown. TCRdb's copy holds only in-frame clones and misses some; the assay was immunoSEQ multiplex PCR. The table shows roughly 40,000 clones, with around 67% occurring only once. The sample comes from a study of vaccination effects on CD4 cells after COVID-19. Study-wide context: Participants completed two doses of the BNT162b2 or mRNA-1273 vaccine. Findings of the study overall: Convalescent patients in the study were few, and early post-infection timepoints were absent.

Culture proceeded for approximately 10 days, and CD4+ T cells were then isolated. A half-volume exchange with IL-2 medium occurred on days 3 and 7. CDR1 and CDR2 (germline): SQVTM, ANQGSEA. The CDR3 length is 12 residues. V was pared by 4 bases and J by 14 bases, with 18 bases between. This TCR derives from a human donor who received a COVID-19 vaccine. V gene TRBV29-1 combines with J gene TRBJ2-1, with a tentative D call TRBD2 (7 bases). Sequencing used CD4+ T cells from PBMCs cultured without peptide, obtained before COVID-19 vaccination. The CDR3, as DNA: TGCAGCGTTGTCCCCCCAGGGGCGGGAGAGTTCTTC. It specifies CSVVPPGAGEFF.